Sequencing of this T cell receptor beta chain was carried out in a study of CD8 T cells in Susac syndrome (dated by TCRdb to between 2017 and 2020). For the study in its entirety: The study used repertoire sequencing to test whether antigen drove CD8+ T cell activation and differentiation in Susac syndrome.

Peripheral blood CD8+ and CD4+ T cells from healthy donors, Susac syndrome patients and multiple sclerosis patients were profiled by high-throughput TCR beta sequencing. Multiple sclerosis controls were treatment-naive patients with stable or active relapsing-remitting disease fulfilling revised McDonald criteria. CD8+ TEMRA cells were enriched by FACS, while bulk CD8+ and CD4+ T cells were purified by magnetic negative isolation. Blood was drawn into EDTA tubes, processed within 24 hours, and PBMCs were isolated by density gradient centrifugation. PBMCs intended for TCR sequencing were cryopreserved in liquid nitrogen and were subsequently thawed in a 37 degrees C water bath. A purity of at least 90% was achieved for sorted or isolated CD4+, CD8+ and CD8+ TEMRA cells. The V and J ends are trimmed by 6 bases and 2 bases, leaving 14 bases between them. CDR3 length: 15 amino acids, cysteine to phenylalanine. The DNA shown is the 45-base CDR3, in frame from base 1.

The table lists this clonotype with a count of one. There is no known antigen for this receptor. No per-base quality is available; no much larger clone lies one base away. A single read makes a weak case. RNA was extracted with the RNeasy kit and about 0.5 to 1 ug was reverse transcribed using random hexamers. TCR beta CDR3 regions were amplified with the immunoSEQ multiplex PCR assay covering 54 Vbeta and 13 Jbeta segments. Bias from PCR amplification was corrected by using a synthetic template baseline for primer optimization and for computational correction. On the authors' methods: Reads were annotated to V, D and J genes per IMGT and analyzed with immunoSEQ Analyzer, keeping only productive sequences. Clonality was calculated as one minus the Shannon entropy normalized by log2 of the number of productive unique sequences. Public and private clones were assessed among the 100 most prevalent clones of each patient and control. Clones were defined as Susac-specific when absent from the healthy and MS cohorts, from 1052 published viral clones and from other ImmuneACCESS disease sequences. The public sequencing data were trimmed at Q25 with fastp and processed into clonotypes with MiXCR by TCRdb, which kept only in-frame beta chains. Rows are combined by CDR3 protein, so each entry shows the most common genes and DNA. These V and J calls originate from TCRdb's pipeline instead of the authors' own analysis. Here the sample has 150,000 to 200,000 distinct CDR3 sequences; about 96% occur a single time. The ten largest clonotypes hold roughly 0.088% of the sample.

Broad study findings and their caveats: The study acknowledged that relatively few individuals were included in the TCR sequencing and HLA analysis.

This receptor was identified in a human donor with multiple sclerosis. Specimen: CD4+ T cells from PBMCs. The receptor chain draws on TRBV12-3 or TRBV12-4 and TRBJ1-5; a tentative D call is TRBD1 (6 bases match). In nucleotides, the sequence is TGTGCCAGCAGACCTACAGGGCTAGGCAATCAGCCCCAGCATTTT. This codes for CASRPTGLGNQPQHF.